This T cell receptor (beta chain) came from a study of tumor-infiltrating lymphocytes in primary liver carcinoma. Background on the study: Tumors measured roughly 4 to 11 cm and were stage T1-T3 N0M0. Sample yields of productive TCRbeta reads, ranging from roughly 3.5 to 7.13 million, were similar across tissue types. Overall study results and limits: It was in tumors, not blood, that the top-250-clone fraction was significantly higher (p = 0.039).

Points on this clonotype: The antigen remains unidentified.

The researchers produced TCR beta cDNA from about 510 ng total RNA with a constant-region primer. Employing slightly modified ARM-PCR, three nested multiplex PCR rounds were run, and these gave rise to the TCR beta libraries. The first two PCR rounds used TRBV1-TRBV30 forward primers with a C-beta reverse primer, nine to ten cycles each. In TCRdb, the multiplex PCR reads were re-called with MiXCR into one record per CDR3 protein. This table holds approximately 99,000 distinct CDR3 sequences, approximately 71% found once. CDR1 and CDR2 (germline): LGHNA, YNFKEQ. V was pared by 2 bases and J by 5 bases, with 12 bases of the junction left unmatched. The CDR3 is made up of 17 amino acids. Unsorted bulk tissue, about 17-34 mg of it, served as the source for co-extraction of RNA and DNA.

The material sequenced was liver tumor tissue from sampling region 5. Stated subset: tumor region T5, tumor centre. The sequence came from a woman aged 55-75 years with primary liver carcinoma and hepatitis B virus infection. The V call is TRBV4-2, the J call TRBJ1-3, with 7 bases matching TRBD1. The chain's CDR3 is CASSQYRGGLTRNTIYF. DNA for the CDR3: TGTGCCAGCAGCCAATATAGAGGGGGCCTTACCAGAAACACCATATATTTT.